This paragraph reports one TCR beta chain. This CDR3 region has 13 residues. The V gene's germline CDR1 is SEHNR and CDR2 FQNEAQ (reference sequence). Between the trimmed V and J ends, which lost 1 base and 4 bases, there was a span of 7 bases. Each CDR3 protein gets one entry after TCRdb re-called the RT-PCR reads with MiXCR. The sample has about 700,000 distinct CDR3 sequences, approximately 14% seen once. The J gene is TRBJ1-1, the V gene TRBV7-9, with D hard to call. The TCR sequence derives from a female donor in good health, serving as a healthy control. Material for sequencing was memory CD4+ T cells from blood. The CDR3 loop is CASSLVGFTEAFF. The DNA of the CDR3 is TGTGCCAGCAGCTTAGTAGGGTTCACTGAAGCTTTCTTT.